What follows are 11 T cell receptor beta chains derived from one specimen sequenced in a study of cytomegalovirus exposure and HLA in healthy donors. Only in-frame clones appear in the TCRdb table, and some are missing; sequencing was by immunoSEQ multiplex PCR. This table has about 170,000 clones, around 96% appearing once. Sequenced input: PBMCs. These receptors all come from a woman in her late teens or twenties in good health and CMV-seronegative.

V and J are TRBV14 and TRBJ2-4; 9 positions agree with TRBD1. Germline V CDR1 and CDR2: SGHDN, FVKESK. The CDR3 covers 15 residues. Unmatched junction bases numbered 10, after V lost 4 bases and J lost 9 bases. The CDR3 region is CASSPGTGWLSIQYF. CDR3 coding DNA: TGTGCCAGCAGCCCAGGGACAGGGTGGCTTAGCATTCAGTACTTC.

The chain is built from TRBV27 and TRBJ1-3; TRBD1 agrees at 7 bases. The ends lost 4 bases at V and 4 bases at J; junction bases unmatched: 4. Germline values: CDR1 MNHEY, CDR2 SMNVEV (reference sequence). This CDR3 comprises 14 residues. As DNA, the CDR3 is TGTGCCAGCAGTTCAACAGGGGTCGGAAACACCATATATTTT. This gives the protein CASSSTGVGNTIYF.

The CDR3 region is CASSSWAGTGSTNEKLFF. Here the CDR3 DNA reads TGTGCCAGCAGTTCATGGGCAGGAACTGGGTCAACTAATGAAAAACTGTTTTTT. The rearrangement links TRBV27 to TRBJ1-4; D call uncertain. This CDR3 is built from 18 residues. Between the trimmed V and J ends, which lost 4 bases and 0 bases, there was a span of 18 bases. Germline values: CDR1 MNHEY, CDR2 SMNVEV (reference sequence).

The V call is TRBV4-1, the J call TRBJ2-7; 9 bases are a match to TRBD1. The CDR3 contains 16 residues. Germline loops: CDR1 MGHRA, CDR2 YSYEKL. Trimming took 4 bases from V and 5 from J; bases not matched to a gene: 12. CDR3 loop: CASSRNPGQGKDEQYF. CDR3 bases: TGCGCCAGCAGCCGCAATCCGGGACAGGGTAAGGACGAGCAGTACTTC.

This chain joins TRBV29-1 and TRBJ2-7; 9 bases match TRBD1. This CDR3 is 12 amino acids long. The junction had 3 bases not matched to a gene; V was cut back by 7 bases and J by 2 bases. Germline assignment: CDR1 SQVTM and CDR2 ANQGSEA. CDR3 in amino acids: CSAGTGTYEQYF. CDR3 in DNA: TGCAGCGCCGGGACAGGGACCTACGAGCAGTACTTC.

The rearrangement joins TRBV18 to TRBJ2-4; a weak D match, TRBD1 (6 bases). Trimming shortened V by 3 bases and J by 2 bases, and 17 bases separated the two germline ends. The CDR3 contains 17 residues. CDR1 KGHSH and CDR2 LQKENI come from the germline V gene. CDR3: CASSPAKQGRTKNIQYF. CDR3 nucleotides: TGTGCCAGCTCACCGGCAAAACAGGGAAGGACCAAAAACATTCAGTACTTC.

The gene calls are TRBV4-1 and TRBJ2-1; D is undetermined. CDR3 length: 12 residues. V lost 7 bases and J 12 bases, leaving 16 bases between the germline ends. Per the germline V gene, CDR1 is MGHRA and CDR2 is YSYEKL. The CDR3 loop reads CASMDIRGGQFF. The DNA for the CDR3 is TGCGCCAGCATGGATATCCGCGGTGGGCAGTTCTTC.

V usage is TRBV7-9 and J usage is TRBJ2-5; 8 bases are shared with TRBD2. Germline V gives CDR1 SEHNR, CDR2 FQNEAQ (reference sequence). With 5 bases clipped from V and 4 bases from J, the junction kept 9 bases outside the gene matches. This CDR3 spans 15 amino acids. CDR3 DNA: TGTGCCAGCAGCCTCCGGACTAGCCTTATAGAGACCCAGTACTTC. Translated, it gives CASSLRTSLIETQYF.

This chain links TRBV6-1 with TRBJ1-2; 7 bases are a match to TRBD1. The CDR3 is 12 amino acids. The V and J ends lost 10 bases and 4 bases, in that order; junction bases with no gene match: 6. In germline, CDR1 is MNHNS, CDR2 SASEGT. The CDR3 spells CATTGDSYGYTF. The CDR3 DNA is TGTGCCACCACAGGGGACAGCTATGGCTACACCTTC.

V gene TRBV13 combines with J gene TRBJ1-2, with D uncertain. V lost 5 bases and J lost 5, with 15 bases in between. This CDR3 contains 14 residues. Germline-derived CDR1 and CDR2 are PRHDT and FYEKMQ (reference sequence). The CDR3 sequence: CASSESLLRYGYTF. For the CDR3, the DNA is TGTGCCAGCAGCGAGTCCCTTCTGAGGTATGGCTACACCTTC.

CDR3 sequence reads: CASHLGATETDTQYF. The CDR3 nucleotides are TGTGCCAGCCATCTTGGGGCTACCGAGACAGATACGCAGTATTTT. The chain recombines TRBV5-4 with TRBJ2-3, with a weak D call TRBD1 (5 bases). This CDR3 is built from 15 residues. CDR1 and CDR2 (germline): SGHNT, YYREEE (reference sequence). Trimming took 7 bases from V and 3 from J, leaving 18 bases between them.